Listed here are 32 T cell receptor beta chains from one sample, sequenced in a study of human T cells and chemical hapten exposure. TCRdb called the RACE reads again in MiXCR, with one record for every CDR3 protein. The sample has about 380,000 distinct CDR3 sequences, 4.5% to 5.5% seen once. As for time point: pre-sensitization, week 0. Noted treatment: therapeutic diphenylcyclopropenone sensitization with weekly scalp DPC. Here the sequenced sample was whole blood, taken in connection with sensitization to the hapten diphenylcyclopropenone (DPC). These receptors were collected from a woman aged 45-65 years with alopecia areata. Some clones in this sample may be carry-over from other donors' samples.

This clonotype was counted a few times. CDR3 protein: CASSLWRETADTQYF. DNA for the CDR3: TGTGCCAGCAGCTTATGGCGGGAGACGGCAGATACGCAGTATTTT. The chain recombines TRBV7-9 with TRBJ2-3; 7 bases agree with TRBD2. V shed 2 bases and J 4 bases; nucleotides not matched to a gene: 6. The CDR3 contains 15 residues. Germline CDR1 SEHNR, CDR2 FQNEAQ (reference sequence).

In regard to this clonotype: This could be a read error, since a much larger clone is one nucleotide away. J is TRBJ2-3 and V is TRBV20-1; 11 bases are shared with TRBD2. CDR1 and CDR2 from the germline V gene are DFQATT and SNEGSKA (reference sequence). The CDR3 sequence is 14 residues long. The CDR3 loop reads CSALTSGATDMQYF. The DNA for the CDR3 is TGCAGTGCACTGACTAGCGGGGCTACAGATATGCAGTATTTT.

This clonotype was observed at least ten times. The chain recombines TRBV13 with TRBJ1-2; possible D gene TRBD1, 6 bases. Trimming cost V 5 bases and J 4 bases, with 11 bases left between them. The length of the CDR3 is 13 residues. The germline V gene has CDR1 PRHDT and CDR2 FYEKMQ (reference sequence). CDR3 region: CASSGEDSYGYTF. The CDR3, as DNA: TGTGCCAGCAGCGGGGAGGACAGCTATGGCTACACCTTC.

This clonotype appeared a few times. The rearrangement joins TRBV7-4 to TRBJ1-5; the D gene is possibly TRBD1 (6 bases). V was trimmed by 5 bases and J by 1 base, leaving 12 bases between them. The CDR3 spans 15 residues. Germline loops: CDR1 SGHVT, CDR2 SQSDAQ. The CDR3 reads CASSVYGQSNQPQHF. The CDR3 region has the DNA TGTGCCAGCAGCGTATACGGACAGAGCAATCAGCCCCAGCATTTT.

This clonotype was detected ten times or more. The V call is TRBV29-1, the J call TRBJ1-1, with TRBD1 as a possible D gene (5 bases). CDR1 SQVTM and CDR2 ANQGSEA come from the germline V gene. This CDR3 is 13 amino acids long. V lost 2 bases and J 5 bases, leaving 12 bases between the germline ends. The CDR3 bases are TGCAGCGTTGAAAGCCAGGGAATAACTGAAGCTTTCTTT. This encodes CSVESQGITEAFF.

This clonotype has more than one count but fewer than ten. V is TRBV4-3 and J is TRBJ2-3, with TRBD2 matching 8 bases. This CDR3 spans 14 amino acids. Trimming cost V 1 base and J 5 bases; bases outside gene matches: 2. Germline CDR1 reads LGHNA; CDR2 reads YSLEER. This chain's CDR3 is CASSQGGRQDTQYF. The CDR3 nucleotides read TGCGCCAGCAGCCAAGGCGGGAGGCAAGATACGCAGTATTTT.

In this sample, this clonotype turned up a few times. The chain is built from TRBV6-2 or TRBV6-3 and TRBJ2-2; no clear D. CDR3 size: 15 residues. V lost 8 bases and J 2 bases, leaving 15 bases between the germline ends. Germline CDR1 reads MNHEY; CDR2 reads SVGEGT. CDR3 coding DNA: TGTGCCAGCGCTCCAGCTGGCGCAAACACCGGGGAGCTGTTTTTT. Its translation: CASAPAGANTGELFF.

This clonotype was counted many times. The chain is built from TRBV4-1 and TRBJ2-3; TRBD1 matches 7 bases. V trimming: 2 bases; J trimming: 2 bases; junction bases outside the gene matches: 4. Germline values: CDR1 MGHRA, CDR2 YSYEKL. The CDR3 extends over 15 amino acids. The CDR3, as DNA: TGCGCCAGCAGCCAATCGGGACAGACCACAGATACGCAGTATTTT. Amino acid sequence: CASSQSGQTTDTQYF.

This clonotype turned up a few times. V is TRBV7-9 and J is TRBJ2-7; D is uncertain. Germline V gives CDR1 SEHNR, CDR2 FQNEAQ (reference sequence). The CDR3 contains 14 residues. V was shortened by 4 bases and J by 2 bases, with 12 bases between the two germline ends. The CDR3 coding sequence is TGTGCCAGCAGCTCTATTTTAGGGCCCTACGAGCAGTACTTC. Protein product: CASSSILGPYEQYF.

This clonotype was observed a few times. The gene calls are TRBV2 and TRBJ2-3; D tentatively reads TRBD1 or TRBD2 (6 bases each). CDR1 is SNHLY and CDR2 is FYNNEI in the germline V gene. V lost 3 bases and J lost 2, with 15 bases in between. This CDR3 is built from 16 residues. CDR3 DNA sequence: TGTGCCAGCAGTGAGAACGGAGGGGGATCCACAGATACGCAGTATTTT. It yields the protein CASSENGGGSTDTQYF.

This sequence joins TRBV6-5 and TRBJ1-1; D gene ambiguous. Germline CDR1 MNHEY, CDR2 SVGAGI. V gave up 2 bases and J gave up 1 base, with 8 bases separating them. The CDR3 runs 14 residues. CDR3 region: CASSYGVANTEAFF. CDR3 DNA sequence: TGTGCCAGCAGTTACGGAGTAGCGAACACTGAAGCTTTCTTT.

A few counts support this clonotype. The V call is TRBV12-3 or TRBV12-4, the J call TRBJ1-1, with 10 bases identical to TRBD1. The ends lost 7 bases at V and 2 bases at J; junction bases unmatched: 7. CDR3 length: 15 residues. The CDR3 is CASTLTGGQNTEAFF. The CDR3 DNA reads TGTGCCAGCACCTTGACAGGGGGCCAAAACACTGAAGCTTTCTTT.

This clonotype showed up many times. The rearrangement joins TRBV2 to TRBJ2-2, with 12 positions matching TRBD1. Germline-derived CDR1 and CDR2 are SNHLY and FYNNEI. The CDR3 is 15 residues long. The J segment lost 6 bases and the V segment lost 7 bases, leaving 6 bases of the junction unmatched. DNA of the CDR3: TGTGCCAGCATGCTCGGGACAGGGGGCCCCGGGGAGCTGTTTTTT. As protein: CASMLGTGGPGELFF. The entire variable domain, with the rest obtained from reference TRBV2 and TRBJ2-2, is as follows: EPEVTQTPSHQVTQMGQEVILRCVPISNHLYFYWYRQILGQKVEFLVSFYNNEISEKSEIFDDQFSVERPDGSNFTLKIRSTKLEDSAMYFCASMLGTGGPGELFFGEGSRLTVL.

This clonotype was detected ten times or more. The chain recombines TRBV5-1 with TRBJ2-1, with no clear D. The germline V gene has CDR1 SGHRS and CDR2 YFSETQ. V lost 4 bases and J 0 bases, leaving 11 bases between the germline ends. CDR3 length equals 15 residues. CDR3 sequence (DNA): TGCGCCAGCAGCATTACTACCAGCTCCTACAATGAGCAGTTCTTC. Translated: CASSITTSSYNEQFF.

In this sample, this clonotype turned up a few times. This chain uses TRBV20-1 with TRBJ2-1; 11 bases match TRBD2. J gave up 9 bases and V 1 base, and 5 bases lay outside the gene matches. Germline values: CDR1 DFQATT, CDR2 SNEGSKA (reference sequence). The CDR3 is 14 amino acids. The CDR3 bases are TGCAGTGCTAGAGTAGCGGGGGGGCAGAGTGAGCAGTTCTTC. It specifies CSARVAGGQSEQFF.

This clonotype was counted ten times or more. The CDR3: CAISAAGGHEQYF. DNA of the CDR3: TGTGCCATCAGTGCCGCGGGGGGCCACGAGCAGTACTTC. This chain joins TRBV10-3 and TRBJ2-7, with 8 bases fitting TRBD2. In germline, CDR1 is ENHRY, CDR2 SYGVKD. This CDR3 contains 13 residues. Trimming at V came to 4 bases and at J to 5 bases, leaving 4 bases not matched to a gene.

This clonotype has more than one count but fewer than ten. The chain links TRBV7-2 to TRBJ2-3; 9 bases align to TRBD2. The CDR3 has 16 amino acids. V gave up 3 bases and J gave up 1 base; unmatched junction bases: 5. From germline, CDR1 is SGHTA and CDR2 FQGNSA. For the CDR3, the DNA is TGTGCCAGCAGCTTCTTGACTAGCGGAGGCACAGATACGCAGTATTTT. Translation: CASSFLTSGGTDTQYF. Combining the CDR3 with reference TRBV7-2 and TRBJ2-3 gives the whole variable domain GAGVSQSPSNKVTEKGKDVELRCDPISGHTALYWYRQSLGQGLEFLIYFQGNSAPDKSGLPSDRFSAERTGGSVSTLTIQRTQQEDSAVYLCASSFLTSGGTDTQYFGPGTRLTVL.

This clonotype was picked up many times. The chain has TRBV7-9 and TRBJ2-5; 9 positions match TRBD2. CDR1 and CDR2 from the germline V gene are SEHNR and FQNEAQ (reference sequence). V lost 2 bases and J lost 5; bases outside the gene matches: 3. The CDR3 is made up of 14 amino acids. The DNA for the CDR3 is TGTGCCAGCAGCTTAATAGCGGGGGTGGAGACCCAGTACTTC. This gives the protein CASSLIAGVETQYF.

This clonotype was counted only a few times. This chain joins TRBV28 and TRBJ2-5; 7 positions agree with TRBD2. J was trimmed by 1 base and V by 2 bases; bases with no gene match: 7. The CDR3 has 16 amino acids. The germline V gene encodes CDR1 MDHEN and CDR2 SYDVKM. CDR3: CASSLVTGGSQETQYF. DNA of the CDR3: TGTGCCAGCAGTTTAGTTACGGGAGGCTCCCAAGAGACCCAGTACTTC. The full variable domain, with the rest looked up from reference TRBV28 and TRBJ2-5, is DVKVTQSSRYLVKRTGEKVFLECVQDMDHENMFWYRQDPGLGLRLIYFSYDVKMKEKGDIPEGYSVSREKKERFSLILESASTNQTSMYLCASSLVTGGSQETQYFGPGTRLLVL.

In this sample, this clonotype turned up many times. The chain uses TRBV18 and TRBJ2-1; TRBD2 aligns across 10 bases. After removal of 6 bases from V and 4 bases from J, the junction contained 6 bases not matched to a gene. This CDR3 region has 15 residues. Germline V gene data show CDR1 as KGHSH and CDR2 as LQKENI. CDR3 bases: TGTGCCAGCTCCCGGACTAGCGGAGATTACAATGAGCAGTTCTTC. This codes for CASSRTSGDYNEQFF.

This clonotype has just a few counts. CDR3 sequence (DNA): TGTGCCAGCAGGACGGGCGTCAATACGCAGTATTTT. Protein product: CASRTGVNTQYF. This chain connects TRBV28 to TRBJ2-3; D is ambiguous. Germline V gene data show CDR1 as MDHEN and CDR2 as SYDVKM. This CDR3 region has 12 residues. Trimming pared 6 bases from V and 7 bases from J, leaving 11 bases between. Full variable domain (outside the CDR3, taken from reference TRBV28 and TRBJ2-3): DVKVTQSSRYLVKRTGEKVFLECVQDMDHENMFWYRQDPGLGLRLIYFSYDVKMKEKGDIPEGYSVSREKKERFSLILESASTNQTSMYLCASRTGVNTQYFGPGTRLTVL.

This clonotype has just a few counts. Since no conserved phenylalanine or tryptophan closes the CDR3, a read error is the likely cause. The chain couples TRBV4-3 to TRBJ2-3, with TRBD2 matching 11 bases. Germline assignment: CDR1 LGHNA and CDR2 YSLEER. The CDR3 sequence is 15 residues long. V gave up 4 bases and J gave up 3 bases; unmatched junction bases: 3. DNA for the CDR3: TGCGCCAGCAGCCCGGGACTAGCGGTAACAGATACGCAGTATTTG. Translating it yields CASSPGLAVTDTQYL.

This clonotype was counted a few times. The chain joins TRBV10-3 to TRBJ1-1, with D perhaps matching TRBD1 (6 bases). Deletions cut 11 bases from V and 1 base from J, with 17 bases between. CDR1 and CDR2 (germline): ENHRY, SYGVKD. This CDR3 contains 14 residues. Here the CDR3 DNA reads TGTGCCGCGGCGGACAGTACAACGAACACTGAAGCTTTCTTT. Amino acid sequence: CAAADSTTNTEAFF.

This clonotype showed up many times. This chain uses TRBV7-6 with TRBJ1-1; 8 nucleotides match TRBD1. Per germline, CDR1 SGHVS and CDR2 FNYEAQ. With 1 base clipped from V and 5 bases from J, the junction kept 6 bases outside the gene matches. The CDR3 sequence is 15 residues long. CDR3 amino acids: CASSLEGRGRTEAFF. CDR3 coding DNA: TGTGCCAGCAGCTTAGAGGGCAGGGGGCGGACTGAAGCTTTCTTT.

This clonotype was seen repeatedly, ten times or more. This chain joins TRBV4-2 and TRBJ2-3; D uncertain. CDR1 and CDR2 (germline): LGHNA, YNFKEQ. The CDR3 covers 15 residues. Trimming removed 0 bases at V and 0 bases at J, with 7 bases between. CDR3 in amino acids: CASSQDPRSTDTQYF. CDR3 bases: TGTGCCAGCAGCCAAGATCCCCGGAGCACAGATACGCAGTATTTT.

This clonotype was recorded a few times. V gene TRBV7-2 combines with J gene TRBJ2-4; D tentatively fits TRBD1 or TRBD2 (6 bases each). CDR3 length: 11 amino acids. V was shortened by 6 bases and J by 15 bases, with 15 bases between the two germline ends. CDR1 and CDR2 (germline): SGHTA, FQGNSA. The DNA of the CDR3 is TGTGCCAGCAGGAGGGGGGAAGGGCTGTACTTC. This gives the protein CASRRGEGLYF.

This clonotype was picked up many times. The chain joins TRBV6-5 to TRBJ2-1; perhaps TRBD1 as D (7 bases). The CDR3 totals 15 residues. V lost 0 bases, J lost 7 bases, and 13 bases lay in between. Germline V gene lookup returns CDR1 MNHEY and CDR2 SVGAGI. The chain's CDR3 is CASSYSEGAKNEQFF. CDR3 nucleotides: TGTGCCAGCAGTTACTCGGAGGGGGCTAAAAATGAGCAGTTCTTC.

In this sample, this clonotype turned up many times. The J gene is TRBJ2-3, the V gene TRBV29-1, with a weak D call TRBD1 (6 bases). The CDR3 contains 14 residues. Between the trimmed V and J ends, which lost 2 bases and 5 bases, there was a span of 14 bases. Germline CDR1 SQVTM, CDR2 ANQGSEA. The CDR3: CSVETGQTLDTQYF. CDR3 sequence (DNA): TGCAGCGTTGAAACAGGGCAGACTTTAGATACGCAGTATTTT.

This clonotype showed up just a few times. The CDR3, as DNA: TGTGCCAGCAGCCCCTACAGGGGGAAGAACACTGAAGCTTTCTTT. Its translation: CASSPYRGKNTEAFF. The rearrangement links TRBV7-6 to TRBJ1-1, with 8 positions matching TRBD1. Germline V gives CDR1 SGHVS, CDR2 FNYEAQ. Trimming cost V 5 bases and J 1 base; bases outside gene matches: 6. CDR3 length equals 15 residues.

This clonotype was seen repeatedly, ten times or more. The rearrangement joins TRBV24-1 to TRBJ2-2; possibly TRBD2 for D (7 bases). This CDR3 contains 16 residues. Germline V gives CDR1 KGHDR, CDR2 SFDVKD. Trimming stripped 4 bases from V and 4 bases from J, with 15 bases between. CDR3 loop: CATSDYRGAGTGELFF. The CDR3 coding sequence is TGTGCCACCAGTGACTATCGGGGGGCCGGCACCGGGGAGCTGTTTTTT.

This clonotype was counted ten times or more. The CDR3 spells CSASTVSSYEQYF. As DNA, the CDR3 is TGCAGTGCTAGCACGGTGAGCTCCTACGAGCAGTACTTC. The rearrangement joins TRBV20-1 to TRBJ2-7; D gene uncertain. This CDR3 has 13 residues. The germline V gene encodes CDR1 DFQATT and CDR2 SNEGSKA (reference sequence). V lost 3 bases and J lost 0, with 9 bases in between.

This clonotype came up many times. The chain uses TRBV7-2 and TRBJ1-5; no clear D. Per the germline V gene, CDR1 is SGHTA and CDR2 is FQGNSA. Deletions cut 5 bases from V and 0 bases from J, with 11 bases between. There are 15 residues in the CDR3. The CDR3 DNA sequence: TGTGCCAGCAGCCAAGGACGGTCTAGCAATCAGCCCCAGCATTTT. Translated, it gives CASSQGRSSNQPQHF.